This TCR beta chain was sequenced in a study of blood T cells in healthy people across ages. General study results and limits: Expanded clonotype changes were possibly confounded by unknown donor CMV status. PBMCs left unsorted prevented a conclusive naive versus antigen-experienced comparison. The fall in TCR beta diversity per million T cells was roughly linear with age.

Samples each had at least 5.5 micrograms of total RNA extracted. CDR3 length equals 14 residues. The germline gives CDR1 SGHDN, CDR2 FVKESK. V shed 5 bases and J shed 9 bases, with 17 bases lying between them. A note on this clonotype: Antigen: not known.

Then a second PCR, running roughly 7 to 11 cycles, was carried out with a sample-barcoded 5' primer and a J-beta primer mix. Each CDR3 protein gets one entry after TCRdb re-called the 5' RACE reads with MiXCR. The profile shows some 550,000 distinct CDR3 sequences, under 55% of them singletons. This chain joins TRBV14 and TRBJ2-1; TRBD2 is a possible D gene (6 bases). Material: blood. The TCR was taken from a man older than 75 in good health. DNA of the CDR3: TGTGCCAGCAGCTACCCGGGGGACTCCAGTGAGCAGTTCTTC. Protein: CASSYPGDSSEQFF.